These 8 T cell receptor beta chains originate from one sample sequenced in a study of shared clonotypes between healthy human individuals (dated by TCRdb to about 2020). The library was prepared using the immunoSEQ multiplex PCR assay. Held by TCRdb, this immuneACCESS table contains in-frame sequences only and omits some clones. Under half of the omission traces to an unresolved V gene where checked; the cause of the rest is unknown. Within this sample are about 95,000 clones, with approximately 61% of them counted one time only. The top ten clonotypes cover more than 40% of the sample. Sequencing was done on a sample of memory CD8+ T cells sorted from blood. The sample's cell subset or site label is to be understood as: CD45RO+ cells pooled with CCR7-negative TemRA cells. The receptors were sampled from a man in his thirties or forties in good health.

V gene TRBV7-9 combines with J gene TRBJ2-5, with 14 positions matching TRBD2. In germline, CDR1 is SEHNR, CDR2 FQNEAQ (reference sequence). The junction had 2 bases not matched to a gene; V was cut back by 5 bases and J by 3 bases. CDR3 size: 15 residues. CDR3 in DNA: TGTGCCAGCAGCATGGGACTAGCGGGAGAAGAGACCCAGTACTTC. Protein product: CASSMGLAGEETQYF.

V and J are TRBV28 and TRBJ1-1; D is ambiguous. Germline V lookup: CDR1 MDHEN, CDR2 SYDVKM. V was shortened by 3 bases and J by 8 bases, with 7 bases between the two germline ends. CDR3 length: 11 residues. The CDR3 region is CASSFKVEAFF. CDR3 in DNA: TGTGCCAGCAGTTTCAAGGTAGAAGCTTTCTTT.

The V and J genes are TRBV19 and TRBJ1-1; D might be TRBD1 (5 bases). This CDR3 region has 13 residues. The germline V gene has CDR1 LNHDA and CDR2 SQIVND (reference sequence). Trimming took 5 bases from V and 6 from J, leaving 13 bases between them. CDR3 nucleotide sequence: TGTGCCAGTAGTTCCAAGGACATGGCTGAAGCTTTCTTT. It specifies CASSSKDMAEAFF. Complete variable domain (other parts from reference TRBV19 and TRBJ1-1): DGGITQSPKYLFRKEGQNVTLSCEQNLNHDAMYWYRQDPGQGLRLIYYSQIVNDFQKGDIAEGYSVSREKKESFPLTVTSAQKNPTAFYLCASSSKDMAEAFFGQGTRLTVV.

This rearrangement joins TRBV11-2 to TRBJ2-3; D is ambiguous. The germline V gene encodes CDR1 SGHAT and CDR2 FQNNGV. There are 13 residues in the CDR3. The ends were cut back, 2 bases at V and 5 bases at J, with 8 bases in the middle. The CDR3 bases are TGTGCCAGCAGCTTACGAGTTCGAGATACGCAGTATTTT. As protein: CASSLRVRDTQYF.

The chain links TRBV5-4 to TRBJ2-1; 13 bases are shared with TRBD2. CDR3 size: 17 residues. Trimming took 2 bases from V and 6 from J; bases not matched to a gene: 8. Germline V gene data show CDR1 as SGHNT and CDR2 as YYREEE (reference sequence). The CDR3 reads CASSLGTSGKGSNEQFF. DNA of the CDR3: TGTGCCAGCAGCTTAGGGACTAGCGGGAAGGGTAGCAATGAGCAGTTCTTC. Using reference TRBV5-4 and TRBJ2-1 for the parts outside the CDR3, the full variable domain is ETGVTQSPTHLIKTRGQQVTLRCSSQSGHNTVSWYQQALGQGPQFIFQYYREEENGRGNFPPRFSGLQFPNYSSELNVNALELDDSALYLCASSLGTSGKGSNEQFFGPGTRLTVL.

This clone has a handful of counts. V and J are TRBV20-1 and TRBJ1-2, with D unclear. CDR1 DFQATT and CDR2 SNEGSKA come from the germline V gene (reference sequence). This CDR3 is 8 amino acids long. The CDR3 coding sequence is TGCAGCCCCTATGGCTACACCTTC. It codes for CSPYGYTF.

This clone was observed at least ten times. The chain joins TRBV11-2 to TRBJ2-4, with D perhaps matching TRBD2 (7 bases). The CDR3 extends over 14 amino acids. Trimming took 5 bases from V and 8 from J, leaving 16 bases between them. CDR1 is SGHAT, CDR2 FQNNGV, per germline. The CDR3: CASSQGLGGDIQYF. CDR3 nucleotide sequence: TGTGCCAGCAGCCAGGGGCTGGGGGGGGACATTCAGTACTTC.

The rearrangement uses TRBV2 and TRBJ1-4; a possible D gene is TRBD1 (6 bases). Trimming took 6 bases from V and 5 from J, leaving 10 bases between them. Germline loops: CDR1 SNHLY, CDR2 FYNNEI. The CDR3 sequence is 13 residues long. The CDR3 is CASRKGGNEKLFF. CDR3 DNA sequence: TGTGCCAGCAGAAAAGGGGGGAATGAAAAACTGTTTTTT.